Listed here are 21 T cell receptor beta chains from one sample, sequenced in a study of cytotoxic CD8 clonotypes in ibrutinib-treated CLL. Sequencing used immunoSEQ multiplex PCR; TCRdb keeps in-frame clones, though not all of them. The profile shows approximately 300,000 clones, more than 65% of them singletons. Here the sequenced sample was PBMCs, taken before ibrutinib treatment. These receptors were taken from a human donor with chronic lymphocytic leukemia.

The rearrangement joins TRBV9 to TRBJ2-1; possibly TRBD1 or TRBD2 for D (5 bases each). The germline gives CDR1 SGDLS, CDR2 YYNGEE. V gave up 0 bases and J gave up 0 bases, with 10 bases separating them. The CDR3 is 16 residues long. CDR3: CASSVGGLSSYNEQFF. DNA for the CDR3: TGTGCCAGCAGCGTAGGGGGGTTGAGCTCCTACAATGAGCAGTTCTTC.

The chain couples TRBV28 to TRBJ2-5, with 8 positions matching TRBD1. The CDR3 is made up of 14 amino acids. The germline gives CDR1 MDHEN, CDR2 SYDVKM. V shed 4 bases, J shed 6 bases, and the junction held 7 bases outside the gene matches. CDR3 bases: TGTGCCAGCAGTTCAGGGGGCGTTAAAAAGACCCAGTACTTC. This sequence encodes CASSSGGVKKTQYF.

This chain uses TRBV7-8 with TRBJ2-7, with unresolved D. CDR1 is SGHVS and CDR2 is FQNEAQ in the germline V gene. V lost 0 bases to trimming and J lost 3 bases, with 15 bases between them. The CDR3 runs to 16 residues. CDR3: CASSLASRLDFYEQYF. CDR3 DNA: TGTGCCAGCAGCTTAGCGAGTCGGCTAGATTTCTACGAGCAGTACTTC.

This clone was seen a few times. CDR3 DNA: TGTGCCAGCAGTTTCAGGGGGCGTAGCGGCTACACCTTC. Translation gives CASSFRGRSGYTF. V and J are TRBV27 and TRBJ1-2; 8 bases map to TRBD1. The V and J ends lost 3 bases and 8 bases, in that order; junction bases with no gene match: 5. The length of the CDR3 is 13 residues. Germline lookup yields CDR1 MNHEY and CDR2 SMNVEV (reference sequence).

This chain connects TRBV7-6 to TRBJ2-7; 8 bases match TRBD2. Germline V CDR1 and CDR2: SGHVS, FNYEAQ. This CDR3 spans 15 amino acids. J lost 2 bases, V lost 1 base, and 4 bases had no gene match. In DNA, the CDR3 is TGTGCCAGCAGCTTAGGGGCGGGAGGCCCCTACGAGCAGTACTTC. This translates into CASSLGAGGPYEQYF.

The chain recombines TRBV7-2 with TRBJ1-1; D is ambiguous. The CDR3 totals 14 residues. V lost 3 bases and J lost 1, with 9 bases in between. Germline V gives CDR1 SGHTA, CDR2 FQGNSA. As DNA, the CDR3 is TGTGCCAGCAGCTTTTCGAGGGCGAACACTGAAGCTTTCTTT. It yields the protein CASSFSRANTEAFF.

Notes on this clone: Other DNA sequences from this sample encode an identical CDR3 as well. The genes are TRBV27 and TRBJ1-5; no clear D gene. Trimming took 3 bases from V and 0 from J, leaving 6 bases between them. CDR3 length equals 14 residues. Germline V lookup: CDR1 MNHEY, CDR2 SMNVEV (reference sequence). Written as DNA, the CDR3 is TGTGCCAGCAGTTTGCAGGTTAGCAATCAGCCCCAGCATTTT. It translates to CASSLQVSNQPQHF.

The gene calls are TRBV7-2 and TRBJ2-3; 9 nucleotides agree with TRBD2. Per germline, CDR1 SGHTA and CDR2 FQGNSA. Losses at the gene ends were 5 bases for V and 1 base for J; bases not matched to a gene: 4. This CDR3 contains 15 residues. CDR3 DNA: TGTGCCAGCAGCATCAGACTAGCGGGCACAGATACGCAGTATTTT. This translates into CASSIRLAGTDTQYF.

The V gene is TRBV4-1, the J gene TRBJ2-7; D is perhaps TRBD2 (6 bases). Germline V gene lookup returns CDR1 MGHRA and CDR2 YSYEKL. V shed 1 base and J shed 7 bases, with 14 bases lying between them. This CDR3 region has 14 residues. DNA for the CDR3: TGCGCCAGCAGCCAAGCGGGAGTGGGTTGGGAGCAGTACTTC. This gives the protein CASSQAGVGWEQYF.

The chain links TRBV4-3 to TRBJ1-2, with D unresolved. The CDR3 runs 14 residues. Germline V CDR1 and CDR2: LGHNA, YSLEER. V was cut by 1 base and J by 5 bases, with 11 bases left in between. CDR3 loop: CASSQGHSKYGYTF. DNA of the CDR3: TGCGCCAGCAGCCAAGGGCACAGTAAATATGGCTACACCTTC.

This chain connects TRBV5-1 to TRBJ1-4; no clear D. Germline CDR1 reads SGHRS; CDR2 reads YFSETQ. Trimming cost V 2 bases and J 0 bases, with 14 bases left between them. The CDR3 has 17 amino acids. The CDR3 region has the DNA TGCGCCAGCAGCTTAGGGCTTCGGGTTTCAACTAATGAAAAACTGTTTTTT. Translating it yields CASSLGLRVSTNEKLFF.

This clone was picked up one time. The chain joins TRBV27 to TRBJ1-1; D not certain. The germline V gene has CDR1 MNHEY and CDR2 SMNVEV (reference sequence). Trimming shortened V by 3 bases and J by 4 bases, and 15 bases separated the two germline ends. The length of the CDR3 is 15 residues. The CDR3 DNA sequence: TGTGCCAGCAGTTTGGCAGGACCTCCGGGCACTGAAGCTTTCTTT. This translates into CASSLAGPPGTEAFF.

As to this clone: A much more abundant neighbour one base away suggests this may be a read error. The V call is TRBV7-9, the J call TRBJ2-1; no firm D call. This CDR3 is 11 amino acids long. Trimming removed 3 bases at V and 3 bases at J, with 0 bases between. Germline V gene data show CDR1 as SEHNR and CDR2 as FQNEAQ (reference sequence). DNA for the CDR3: TGTGCCAGCAGCTTCTACAATGAGCAGTTCTTC. It translates to CASSFYNEQFF.

V gene TRBV30 combines with J gene TRBJ2-6; D gene unclear. Between the trimmed V and J ends, which lost 8 bases and 0 bases, there was a span of 17 bases. The CDR3 consists of 16 residues. CDR1 and CDR2 from the germline V gene are GTSNPN and SVGIG (reference sequence). CDR3 coding DNA: TGTGCCCACTTCACGGGCGCATACTCTGGGGCCAACGTCCTGACTTTC. Translating gives CAHFTGAYSGANVLTF.

This rearrangement joins TRBV5-6 to TRBJ2-3; D is unresolved. The CDR3 is 17 amino acids. Germline-derived CDR1 and CDR2 are SGHDT and YYEEEE. Trimming pared 4 bases from V and 0 bases from J, leaving 18 bases between. The CDR3 sequence is CASSPLTKLASTDTQYF. The CDR3 DNA follows: TGTGCCAGCAGCCCCCTTACCAAACTCGCTAGCACAGATACGCAGTATTTT.

This clone was seen just once. The chain uses TRBV18 and TRBJ2-7, with TRBD1 matching over 9 bases. The CDR3 is 14 residues long. J was trimmed by 3 bases and V by 4 bases; bases with no gene match: 4. The germline V gene encodes CDR1 KGHSH and CDR2 LQKENI. CDR3 protein: CASSLGQGGYEQYF. CDR3 DNA sequence: TGTGCCAGCTCACTGGGACAGGGTGGCTACGAGCAGTACTTC.

The V call is TRBV7-9, the J call TRBJ2-7; 9 bases align to TRBD1. Trimming at V came to 2 bases and at J to 5 bases, leaving 4 bases not matched to a gene. The germline V gene encodes CDR1 SEHNR and CDR2 FQNEAQ (reference sequence). The CDR3 has 14 residues. The CDR3 protein is CASSLRQGGHEQYF. CDR3 DNA: TGTGCCAGCAGCTTAAGACAGGGGGGTCACGAGCAGTACTTC.

The gene calls are TRBV4-3 and TRBJ1-2; weak D call: TRBD1 (5 bases). Germline assignment: CDR1 LGHNA and CDR2 YSLEER. Trimming pared 1 base from V and 4 bases from J, leaving 10 bases between. The CDR3 has 14 amino acids. The CDR3 nucleotides are TGCGCCAGCAGCCAAGCCAGGGTCGGCTATGGCTACACCTTC. It specifies CASSQARVGYGYTF.

V is TRBV15 and J is TRBJ2-1; 10 bases are a match to TRBD2. The CDR3 length is 16 residues. Germline V lookup: CDR1 LNHNV, CDR2 YYDKDF (reference sequence). J gave up 7 bases and V 1 base, and 7 bases lay outside the gene matches. CDR3 region: CATSRGLLAGNNEQFF. The CDR3 DNA is TGTGCCACCAGCAGAGGTTTACTAGCGGGAAATAATGAGCAGTTCTTC.

V and J are TRBV7-6 and TRBJ2-3; D call uncertain. Germline CDR1 and CDR2: SGHVS and FNYEAQ. The CDR3 sequence is 12 residues long. Deletions cut 1 base from V and 6 bases from J, with 5 bases between. CDR3: CASSLDGDTQYF. CDR3 bases: TGTGCCAGCAGCTTAGATGGCGATACGCAGTATTTT.

This chain uses TRBV15 with TRBJ2-1, with D perhaps being TRBD1 or TRBD2 (5 bases each). This CDR3 has 14 amino acids. Germline lookup yields CDR1 LNHNV and CDR2 YYDKDF (reference sequence). V lost 8 bases, J lost 0 bases, and 11 bases lay in between. In DNA form, the CDR3 reads TGTGCCACCTCTACCGGGACCTCCTACAATGAGCAGTTCTTC. Translated, it gives CATSTGTSYNEQFF.